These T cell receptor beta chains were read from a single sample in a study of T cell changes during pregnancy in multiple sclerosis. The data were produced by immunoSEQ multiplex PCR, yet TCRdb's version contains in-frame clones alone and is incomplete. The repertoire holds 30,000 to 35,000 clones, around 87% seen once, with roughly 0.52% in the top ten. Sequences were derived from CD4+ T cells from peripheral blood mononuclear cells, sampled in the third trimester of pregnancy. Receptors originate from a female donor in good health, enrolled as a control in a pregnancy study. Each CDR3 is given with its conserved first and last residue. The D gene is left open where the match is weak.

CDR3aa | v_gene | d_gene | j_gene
CAWSIRTSGIISYNEQFF | TRBV30 | TRBD2 | TRBJ2-1
CASSETGLYGYTF | TRBV2 | - | TRBJ1-2
CASSFPLADTQYF | TRBV5-6 | - | TRBJ2-3
CATSLDRVGYGYTF | TRBV15 | TRBD1 | TRBJ1-2
CASSPSGTPATEAFF | TRBV2 | - | TRBJ1-1
CASSPLGGTDTQYF | TRBV14 | - | TRBJ2-3
CASSLGLDRAYGYTF | TRBV7-2 | TRBD1 | TRBJ1-2
CASSLGGQGNYGYTF | TRBV19 | TRBD1 | TRBJ1-2
CASSFLRGSGELFF | TRBV27 | - | TRBJ2-2
CASSSGGVLFYNEQFF | TRBV5-1 | - | TRBJ2-1
CASRRTVFEGYTF | TRBV2 | - | TRBJ1-2